The T cell receptor beta chain described here comes from a study of cytomegalovirus exposure and HLA in healthy donors. Across the study: Approximately 190 million T cells yielded 100 million to 130 million unique TCR beta sequences, as an earlier analysis found.

On this clone: Its matching antigen is unknown.

PCR employed 60 Vbeta and 13 Jbeta primers. Clones were read by immunoSEQ multiplex PCR, and TCRdb kept only the in-frame ones, dropping some. This sample yields about 69,000 clones, of which roughly 70% are seen a single time; around 9.9% belongs to the top ten. General observations from the study: A later analysis appeared to link common viral pathogens to several of the most significant clusters.

The source material was PBMCs. This TCR came from a woman aged 25 to 45 in good health and CMV-seronegative.

The CDR3 here is CASSLRGILETQYF. Here the CDR3 DNA reads TGTGCCAGCAGTTTACGGGGGATCCTAGAGACCCAGTACTTC. V and J are TRBV28 and TRBJ2-5; a possible D gene is TRBD2 (6 bases). CDR3 length equals 14 residues. Per the germline V gene, CDR1 is MDHEN and CDR2 is SYDVKM. With 2 bases removed from V and 4 bases from J, the gap between germline ends came to 11 bases.